Below, 27 T cell receptor beta chains from the same sample are listed, as sequenced in a study of shared clonotypes between healthy human individuals. Produced via immunoSEQ multiplex PCR; TCRdb's table is partial and in-frame only. The repertoire holds fewer than 400,000 clones, with around 74% as singletons. Sequencing was done on a sample of memory CD4+ T cells sorted from blood. Regarding subset: CD45RA-negative fraction. Every receptor here comes from a man aged 25-45 years in good health.

The chain is built from TRBV2 and TRBJ1-1; TRBD1 agrees at 7 bases. Germline V gene lookup returns CDR1 SNHLY and CDR2 FYNNEI. This CDR3 region has 13 residues. V shed 7 bases, J shed 3 bases, and the junction held 5 bases outside the gene matches. The CDR3 is CASTWGTDTEAFF. CDR3 nucleotides: TGTGCCAGCACTTGGGGGACAGACACTGAAGCTTTCTTT.

This rearrangement joins TRBV14 to TRBJ1-2, with 8 bases matching TRBD1. CDR3 length equals 13 residues. Trimming cost V 6 bases and J 5 bases; bases outside gene matches: 5. CDR1 and CDR2 from the germline V gene are SGHDN and FVKESK. CDR3 bases: TGTGCCAGCAGTCGGGACAGGAAATATGGCTACACCTTC. Translated, it gives CASSRDRKYGYTF.

The chain combines TRBV5-1 with TRBJ2-7; D may be TRBD2 (5 bases). This CDR3 is built from 20 residues. Germline V lookup: CDR1 SGHRS, CDR2 YFSETQ. The V end was cut by 1 base, the J end by 2 bases, with 28 bases between. In nucleotides, the CDR3 is TGCGCCAGCAGCTTGCAGTCGCAGTTCTCCCTACGGGGTTCACCCTACGAGCAGTACTTC. Its protein product is CASSLQSQFSLRGSPYEQYF. Together with reference TRBV5-1 and TRBJ2-7, the CDR3 gives the full variable domain: KAGVTQTPRYLIKTRGQQVTLSCSPISGHRSVSWYQQTPGQGLQFLFEYFSETQRNKGNFPGRFSGRQFSNSRSEMNVSTLELGDSALYLCASSLQSQFSLRGSPYEQYFGPGTRLTVT.

The chain has TRBV6-4 and TRBJ1-5; 8 nucleotides agree with TRBD1. This CDR3 spans 18 amino acids. The germline gives CDR1 MRHNA, CDR2 SNTAGT. V trimming: 4 bases; J trimming: 2 bases; junction bases outside the gene matches: 13. DNA of the CDR3: TGTGCCAGCAGTGGATGGACAGGGAGCATTGAGGGCAATCAGCCCCAGCATTTT. Protein: CASSGWTGSIEGNQPQHF.

The chain recombines TRBV7-9 with TRBJ2-7; 15 bases are a match to TRBD2. CDR3 length: 19 amino acids. Germline V gene sequence: CDR1 SEHNR, CDR2 FQNEAQ (reference sequence). With 4 bases clipped from V and 3 bases from J, the junction kept 13 bases outside the gene matches. CDR3 DNA sequence: TGTGCCAGCAGCTCCGACCGGACTAGCGGGAGGGCGGGGGGCTACGAGCAGTACTTC. Its protein is CASSSDRTSGRAGGYEQYF.

This clone was detected many times. The V call is TRBV6-5, the J call TRBJ2-3; 7 nucleotides agree with TRBD2. The trim removed 10 bases at V and 2 bases at J, leaving 12 bases unmatched. Looked up from germline, CDR1 is MNHEY and CDR2 is SVGAGI. This CDR3 is 15 amino acids long. CDR3 coding DNA: TGTGCCACCTCGGGAGCTAGCGGCTACACAGATACGCAGTATTTT. Translated, it gives CATSGASGYTDTQYF.

This clone has only a few counts. This chain uses TRBV6-6 with TRBJ2-7; TRBD1 matches 9 bases. Germline CDR1 reads MNHNY; CDR2 reads SVGAGI (reference sequence). The CDR3 loop spans 16 amino acids. Unmatched junction bases numbered 7, after V lost 2 bases and J lost 2 bases. In DNA form, the CDR3 reads TGTGCCAGCAGTTACCATCGGGGACAGGGAGCCTACGAGCAGTACTTC. Translation gives CASSYHRGQGAYEQYF.

The genes are TRBV7-3 and TRBJ2-7, with D tentatively TRBD2 (6 bases). CDR3 length: 16 residues. Trimming shortened V by 2 bases and J by 0 bases, and 14 bases separated the two germline ends. Germline-derived CDR1 and CDR2 are SGHTA and FQGTGA. The CDR3 protein is CASSLGAGPRSYEQYF. The CDR3 DNA follows: TGTGCCAGCAGCTTAGGCGCGGGACCTCGCTCCTACGAGCAGTACTTC.

This clone was recorded a few times. The chain combines TRBV28 with TRBJ1-3; D may be TRBD1 (5 bases). V was shortened by 6 bases and J by 4 bases, with 13 bases between the two germline ends. CDR3 size: 14 residues. CDR1 and CDR2 from the germline V gene are MDHEN and SYDVKM. CDR3 nucleotide sequence: TGTGCCAGCAGGGGGCAGGGAGCAGGAAACACCATATATTTT. Its protein is CASRGQGAGNTIYF.

This clone has only one observation. This chain joins TRBV28 and TRBJ2-7; TRBD2 aligns across 8 bases. This CDR3 has 15 amino acids. Germline V lookup: CDR1 MDHEN, CDR2 SYDVKM. V lost 7 bases and J lost 5; bases outside the gene matches: 13. The CDR3 DNA is TGTGCCAGCAATGAGAGCGGGAGCAGACACCACGAGCAGTACTTC. Its translation is CASNESGSRHHEQYF.

This clone has more than one count but fewer than ten. The genes are TRBV19 and TRBJ2-7; TRBD2 agrees at 7 bases. Germline-derived CDR1 and CDR2 are LNHDA and SQIVND (reference sequence). The ends lost 8 bases at V and 6 bases at J; junction bases unmatched: 10. This CDR3 comprises 13 residues. CDR3 sequence: CASSRGNPSEQYF. The CDR3 coding sequence is TGTGCCAGTTCGCGGGGGAACCCTTCCGAGCAGTACTTC.

This chain joins TRBV2 and TRBJ1-2, with a possible D match to TRBD1 (5 bases). CDR3 length: 13 residues. Trimming cost V 3 bases and J 8 bases, with 13 bases left between them. Looked up from germline, CDR1 is SNHLY and CDR2 is FYNNEI. The CDR3 nucleotides read TGTGCCAGCAGTGACTCACGGGCAGGGGGCTACACCTTC. Translation: CASSDSRAGGYTF.

The chain carries TRBV5-4 and TRBJ2-5; 7 bases align to TRBD1. Per germline, CDR1 SGHNT and CDR2 YYREEE (reference sequence). The V gene end was trimmed by 1 base and the J gene end by 4 bases; junction bases not matched to a gene: 7. There are 15 residues in the CDR3. In nucleotides, the CDR3 is TGTGCCAGCAGCTTGCGTCAGGGGGTGGGAGAGACCCAGTACTTC. Translated, it gives CASSLRQGVGETQYF.

This clone was found a few times. This chain uses TRBV7-9 with TRBJ2-7, with D maybe TRBD2 (5 bases). The CDR3 loop spans 15 amino acids. The ends were cut back, 3 bases at V and 1 base at J, with 13 bases in the middle. Per germline, CDR1 SEHNR and CDR2 FQNEAQ (reference sequence). The CDR3 spells CASSFGRAESYEQYF. CDR3 coding DNA: TGTGCCAGCAGCTTTGGGCGAGCGGAATCCTACGAGCAGTACTTC.

V is TRBV19 and J is TRBJ2-1; the match to TRBD2 covers 10 bases. The V gene end was trimmed by 3 bases and the J gene end by 0 bases; junction bases not matched to a gene: 14. From germline, CDR1 is LNHDA and CDR2 SQIVND (reference sequence). CDR3 length: 20 amino acids. CDR3 amino acids: CASSISGGVLAGSSYNEQFF. The CDR3, as DNA: TGTGCCAGTAGTATTTCGGGCGGGGTACTAGCGGGATCCTCCTACAATGAGCAGTTCTTC. Supplemented by reference TRBV19 and TRBJ2-1, the full variable domain reads DGGITQSPKYLFRKEGQNVTLSCEQNLNHDAMYWYRQDPGQGLRLIYYSQIVNDFQKGDIAEGYSVSREKKESFPLTVTSAQKNPTAFYLCASSISGGVLAGSSYNEQFFGPGTRLTVL.

This chain connects TRBV6-1 to TRBJ2-7; D uncertain. Germline values: CDR1 MNHNS, CDR2 SASEGT. This CDR3 region has 11 residues. V dropped 10 bases and J dropped 2 bases, with 9 bases sitting between them. DNA for the CDR3: TGTGCCATCTCCACAACCTACGAGCAGTACTTC. It specifies CAISTTYEQYF.

The genes are TRBV5-6 and TRBJ2-1; D not resolved. Germline V gene data show CDR1 as SGHDT and CDR2 as YYEEEE. V was clipped by 4 bases and J by 2 bases, with 10 bases between them. There are 14 residues in the CDR3. The CDR3 region is CASSHNGAYNEQFF. The DNA of the CDR3 is TGTGCCAGCAGCCATAATGGGGCCTACAATGAGCAGTTCTTC.

The chain has TRBV28 and TRBJ1-4; no clear D gene. V was cut by 7 bases and J by 2 bases, with 11 bases left in between. This CDR3 is 14 amino acids long. Germline V gene lookup returns CDR1 MDHEN and CDR2 SYDVKM. The CDR3 here is CASTWTATNEKLFF. The CDR3 DNA reads as TGTGCCAGCACCTGGACGGCGACTAATGAAAAACTGTTTTTT.

The genes are TRBV4-2 and TRBJ2-7, with TRBD2 matching 10 bases. Germline CDR1 reads LGHNA; CDR2 reads YNFKEQ. V lost 6 bases, J lost 4 bases, and 6 bases stayed unmatched. The CDR3 is 14 residues long. The CDR3 DNA reads TGTGCCAGCAGATGGGCTAGCGGGAGTTACGAGCAGTACTTC. It translates to CASRWASGSYEQYF.

The CDR3 region is CASRPWASNQPQHF. CDR3 DNA sequence: TGTGCCAGTAGGCCCTGGGCTAGCAATCAGCCCCAGCATTTT. V gene TRBV19 combines with J gene TRBJ1-5; D unclear. The CDR3 loop spans 14 amino acids. The germline V and J ends were trimmed by 6 bases and 0 bases, with 9 bases remaining between them. In germline, CDR1 is LNHDA, CDR2 SQIVND (reference sequence).

Concerning this clone itself: Given a much more abundant clone one base away, this may be a read error. The CDR3 sequence: CASSPGTGYGYTF. CDR3 in DNA: TGTGCCAGCAGCCCCGGGACAGGGTATGGCTACACCTTC. V usage is TRBV28 and J usage is TRBJ1-2, with 9 bases aligning to TRBD1. In germline, CDR1 is MDHEN, CDR2 SYDVKM. Trimming at V came to 6 bases and at J to 5 bases, leaving 4 bases not matched to a gene. The CDR3 covers 13 residues.

This clone appeared once. The chain's CDR3 is CAGKNTEAFF. The CDR3 nucleotides are TGTGCCGGGAAAAACACTGAAGCTTTCTTT. V and J are TRBV30 and TRBJ1-1; D not certain. Germline V gene sequence: CDR1 GTSNPN, CDR2 SVGIG (reference sequence). The V gene lost 8 bases and the J gene lost 2 bases, with 6 bases spanning the gap. The CDR3 consists of 10 residues.

J is TRBJ2-1 and V is TRBV29-1; D is perhaps TRBD1 (5 bases). V lost 5 bases and J 0 bases, leaving 8 bases between the germline ends. The CDR3 is 13 amino acids. CDR1 is SQVTM and CDR2 is ANQGSEA in the germline V gene. CDR3 amino acids: CSVPRASYNEQFF. The CDR3 coding sequence is TGCAGCGTTCCCAGGGCCTCCTACAATGAGCAGTTCTTC.

The chain links TRBV30 to TRBJ2-1; 13 bases map to TRBD2. This CDR3 contains 23 residues. The trim removed 0 bases at V and 12 bases at J, leaving 32 bases unmatched. Germline V lookup: CDR1 GTSNPN, CDR2 SVGIG (reference sequence). CDR3 nucleotides: TGTGCCTGGAGTGTCAACCACTTTTCTCGGACTAGCGGGAGAGACCCTACAATATTTGTGCAGTTCTTC. Residues: CAWSVNHFSRTSGRDPTIFVQFF. Full variable domain (remainder filled in from reference TRBV30 and TRBJ2-1): SQTIHQWPATLVQPVGSPLSLECTVEGTSNPNLYWYRQAAGRGLQLLFYSVGIGQISSEVPQNLSASRPQDRQFILSSKKLLLSDSGFYLCAWSVNHFSRTSGRDPTIFVQFFGPGTRLTVL.

V and J are TRBV5-1 and TRBJ2-5; D unclear. The CDR3 is 15 amino acids. Trimming left V 3 bases short and J 2 bases short, with 14 bases between. Germline V gene lookup returns CDR1 SGHRS and CDR2 YFSETQ. In DNA form, the CDR3 reads TGCGCCAGCAGCTCCGACGGAGTAACGCAAGAGACCCAGTACTTC. As protein: CASSSDGVTQETQYF.

The rearrangement links TRBV6-4 to TRBJ2-1, with 10 bases fitting TRBD2. CDR1 MRHNA and CDR2 SNTAGT come from the germline V gene. The CDR3 length is 15 residues. The V and J ends lost 2 bases and 7 bases, in that order; junction bases with no gene match: 5. CDR3 amino acids: CASSDGLADGNEQFF. The CDR3 DNA is TGTGCCAGCAGTGACGGACTAGCGGATGGGAATGAGCAGTTCTTC.

This clone showed up just a few times. The J gene is TRBJ2-5, the V gene TRBV7-9; tentative D call: TRBD2 (6 bases). Germline loops: CDR1 SEHNR, CDR2 FQNEAQ (reference sequence). This CDR3 contains 14 residues. In DNA form, the CDR3 reads TGTTCTTGTTCCCTAGCGCATTCTCCAGAGACCCAGTACTTC. It yields the protein CSCSLAHSPETQYF.